These 5 T cell receptor beta chains were sequenced from one sample in a study of shared clonotypes between healthy human individuals. Terminally differentiated effector memory CD45RA+ cells were excluded by CCR7 positive selection of CD45RO-negative cells. Repertoires were generated with immunoSEQ multiplex PCR, while TCRdb's copy carries only in-frame clones and drops some. Here the sample spans about 1.9 million clones, about 93% being singletons. The sequencing sample was made of naive CD8+ T cells from PBMCs. The receptors here all came from a man in his late teens or twenties in good health. Some clones in this sample may be carry-over from other donors' samples.

The rearrangement links TRBV19 to TRBJ2-7; D could derive from TRBD1 or TRBD2 (6 bases each). CDR3 length equals 16 residues. CDR1 LNHDA and CDR2 SQIVND come from the germline V gene (reference sequence). Trimming pared 2 bases from V and 5 bases from J, leaving 19 bases between. DNA of the CDR3: TGTGCCAGTAGTATACGGGGGCAGGACCTGCGGGACGAGCAGTACTTC. Its translation is CASSIRGQDLRDEQYF.

J is TRBJ2-6 and V is TRBV7-8; tentatively, D is TRBD2 (5 bases). CDR1 and CDR2 from the germline V gene are SGHVS and FQNEAQ. The CDR3 loop spans 16 amino acids. V shed 0 bases and J shed 3 bases, with 9 bases lying between them. In nucleotides, the CDR3 is TGTGCCAGCAGCTTAGCTATGGGAGATGGGGCCAACGTCCTGACTTTC. Residues: CASSLAMGDGANVLTF.

V gene TRBV4-1 combines with J gene TRBJ2-4; D is perhaps TRBD1 (6 bases). V lost 1 base, J lost 1 base, and 11 bases lay in between. CDR3 length: 16 residues. The germline V gene encodes CDR1 MGHRA and CDR2 YSYEKL. The CDR3 nucleotides are TGCGCCAGCAGCCAAGTCGGGCAGGGGGCCAAAAACATTCAGTACTTC. It specifies CASSQVGQGAKNIQYF.

This chain joins TRBV28 and TRBJ1-1, with D possibly TRBD1 on 5 matching bases. Germline V gene lookup returns CDR1 MDHEN and CDR2 SYDVKM. CDR3 size: 16 residues. Trimming removed 6 bases from V and 1 base from J, with 18 bases in between. CDR3: CASRPSYPTANTEAFF. As DNA, the CDR3 is TGTGCCAGCAGACCCTCATACCCGACAGCGAACACTGAAGCTTTCTTT. Full variable domain (rest looked up from reference TRBV28 and TRBJ1-1): DVKVTQSSRYLVKRTGEKVFLECVQDMDHENMFWYRQDPGLGLRLIYFSYDVKMKEKGDIPEGYSVSREKKERFSLILESASTNQTSMYLCASRPSYPTANTEAFFGQGTRLTVV.

This chain joins TRBV7-2 and TRBJ1-2; no definite D call. CDR3 size: 19 residues. CDR1 and CDR2 (germline): SGHTA, FQGNSA. V was cut by 1 base and J by 0 bases, with 21 bases left in between. The CDR3 DNA sequence: TGTGCCAGCAGCTTAGTGTCAGCCCGAGGACGTACTCCTAACTATGGCTACACCTTC. Its translation is CASSLVSARGRTPNYGYTF. The variable domain in full, with the rest retrieved from reference TRBV7-2 and TRBJ1-2, is GAGVSQSPSNKVTEKGKDVELRCDPISGHTALYWYRQSLGQGLEFLIYFQGNSAPDKSGLPSDRFSAERTGGSVSTLTIQRTQQEDSAVYLCASSLVSARGRTPNYGYTFGSGTRLTVV.